This T cell receptor beta chain was sequenced in a study of cytomegalovirus exposure and HLA in healthy donors. Study-level results: Per a later analysis, HLA-associated TCR beta chains showed more clonal expansion than other, equally common TCR beta chains. Associated with HLA alleles at 0.05 false discovery rate in a later analysis were about 17,000 TCR beta sequences. HLA-A and HLA-B allele assignments for most subjects were reportedly predicted accurately using TCR beta sequences.

A note on this clone: Its antigen is unknown.

Germline V lookup: CDR1 MNHEY, CDR2 SVGAGI. J lost 3 bases, V lost 8 bases, and 3 bases had no gene match. This CDR3 spans 12 amino acids. The PCR used 60 Vbeta and 13 Jbeta primers. Data came from immunoSEQ multiplex PCR; TCRdb stores just in-frame clones and leaves some out. The sample lists hundreds of thousands of clones, approximately 82% seen once, with 0.63% in the top ten. The clonotype comes from a young man in good health and CMV-seronegative. Sequencing was carried out using PBMCs. V is TRBV6-5 and J is TRBJ2-7; 8 nucleotides line up with TRBD1. CDR3 region: CASGQGFYEQYF. DNA for the CDR3: TGTGCCAGCGGACAGGGTTTCTACGAGCAGTACTTC.